This T cell receptor beta chain was identified in a study of CD8+ T cells in alopecia areata (dated by TCRdb to 2016 to 2018). Context from the whole study: The treated patients took part in an open-label pilot trial in which moderate-to-severe alopecia areata was treated with oral tofacitinib at 5 to 10 mg twice daily. In treated patients, disease severity was measured using the SALT score, which gives the percentage of scalp surface area affected. Biopsies were taken from tofacitinib-treated patients at baseline and again at 4 and 24 weeks into treatment, and several of those patients also had a later scalp biopsy. Amplification of TCRbeta CDR3 regions was done by immunoSEQ multiplex PCR using 35 Vbeta forward primers and 13 Jbeta reverse primers. The RNA source kit depended on sample type: the PAXgene miRNA kit for fixed scalp, the miRNeasy kit for PBMCs, and the RNeasy kit for mouse skin. Tofacitinib was administered for 6 to 18 months, and 6 months of follow-up off drug were then conducted to assess delayed response and recurrence. Clonality in the scalp was compared among normal scalp (n=4), patchy alopecia areata scalp (n=8), and alopecia totalis/universalis scalp (n=8). To study T cell clonal expansion in alopecia areata, the researchers applied high-throughput TCRbeta sequencing to both the C3H/HeJ mouse model and human patients. Scalp tissue and sorted CD4+ and CD8+ peripheral blood T cells from patchy and totalis/universalis alopecia areata patients and from healthy controls were covered by human TCRbeta sequencing.

Remarks on this clone: What antigen it recognizes has not been identified. No much larger clonotype is one base removed from it; base qualities were not supplied.

Read against the paper, the sample's treatment or condition label means: oral pan-JAK inhibitor, 5-10 mg twice daily. From alopecia areata patients, peripheral blood was collected along with lesional scalp punch biopsies. PBMCs were isolated by density centrifugation and stained for CD3, CD4 and CD8, after which CD4+ and CD8+ T cells were sorted on a FACSAria. Per the germline V gene, MNHGY is the CDR1 and SVAAGI is the CDR2. The germline ends are 11 bases apart after V is trimmed by 4 bases and J by 5 bases. Including cysteine and phenylalanine, the CDR3 has 13 amino acids. This entry keeps only the CDR3 DNA: 39 bases, framed from base 1. Overall study results and their limits: Scalp TCR repertoire analysis is complicated because resident alphabeta T cells in normal human skin are also sequenced, whereas mouse skin is dominated by gammadelta T cells. Compared with normal scalp, lesional scalp had higher clonality and more expanded CD8+ clones, particularly in alopecia totalis/universalis, a pattern that suggests antigenic drive. Tofacitinib significantly lowered scalp clonality and the number of expanded CD8+ clones among the top 100 scalp clones. Shared TCR sequences between patients were less evident than in mice, which may be partly attributable to HLA diversity in the patient population. Many expanded lesional clones persisted in scalp and blood during tofacitinib treatment, which may partly explain relapse after stopping treatment. Because the treated cohort was small and had just a single nonresponder, larger studies are needed to establish links between baseline CD8+ expansion and response.

To prepare the library, the immunoSEQ multiplex PCR assay was applied. RNA was extracted from all samples and reverse transcribed into cDNA, which served as template for TCR sequencing. SuperScript III was used to make first-strand cDNA, primed with a 2:1 mix of oligo-dT and random hexamers. Amplification bias was assessed with a synthetic immune receptor repertoire, and residual bias was removed computationally. Per the source publication's procedure: Raw reads were preprocessed to remove errors, and CDR3 was defined according to IMGT conventions as the region from the conserved cysteine to phenylalanine. Clonality was computed as 1 minus the Shannon entropy, with the entropy normalized by log2 of the number of productive unique TCRs. Whether each scalp clone was CD4 or CD8 was inferred by checking scalp TCRbeta sequences against the CD4 and CD8 repertoires from sorted blood. TCRdb obtained this table from immuneACCESS and retained in-frame rearrangements with V and J assigned. These tables miss some clones; where compared with another copy, unresolved V genes account for less than half of the shortfall, and the remainder is unexplained. V, J and clone size reflect that table, while D and trimming were determined from the DNA. In all, the sample holds approximately 100,000 clones, and 85% to 90% of those were seen once. The top ten hold roughly 11% of the sample.

The source material was CD8+ T cells sorted from blood, sampled at approximately week 30, from a patient treated with tofacitinib. The chain is assembled from TRBV6-9 and TRBJ1-1; the D gene is perhaps TRBD1, from 6 matching bases. The sequence derives from a human donor with alopecia areata. The encoded CDR3 is CASSFKGGTEAFF. The nucleotide sequence reads as follows: TGTGCCAGCAGTTTCAAAGGGGGTACTGAAGCTTTCTTT.